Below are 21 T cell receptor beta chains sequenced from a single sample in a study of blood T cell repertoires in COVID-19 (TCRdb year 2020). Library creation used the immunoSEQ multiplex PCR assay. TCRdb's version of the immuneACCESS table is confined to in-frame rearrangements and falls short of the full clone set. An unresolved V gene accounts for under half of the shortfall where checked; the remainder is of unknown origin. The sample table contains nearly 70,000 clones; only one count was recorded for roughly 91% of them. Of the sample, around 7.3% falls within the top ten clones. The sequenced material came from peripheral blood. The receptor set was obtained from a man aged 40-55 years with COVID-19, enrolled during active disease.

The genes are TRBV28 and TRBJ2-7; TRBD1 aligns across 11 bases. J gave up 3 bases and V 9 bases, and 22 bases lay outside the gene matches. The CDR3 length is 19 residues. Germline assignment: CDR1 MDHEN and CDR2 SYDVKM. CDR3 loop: CARPLHRDRGYRAIYEQYF. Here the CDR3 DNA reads TGTGCCAGGCCTCTACACCGGGACAGGGGGTATAGGGCCATCTACGAGCAGTACTTC.

The CDR3: CASSSAGGRLETQYF. CDR3 nucleotides: TGTGCCAGCAGCAGCGCTGGGGGCCGGTTGGAGACCCAGTACTTC. This chain connects TRBV9 to TRBJ2-5, with D possibly TRBD1 on 6 matching bases. V gave up 4 bases and J gave up 5 bases, with 18 bases separating them. Germline loops: CDR1 SGDLS, CDR2 YYNGEE. The CDR3 loop spans 15 amino acids.

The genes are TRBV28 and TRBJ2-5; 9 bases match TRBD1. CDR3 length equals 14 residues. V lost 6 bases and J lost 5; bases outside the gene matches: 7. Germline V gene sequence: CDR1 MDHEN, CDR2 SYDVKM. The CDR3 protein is CASRAWTGAETQYF. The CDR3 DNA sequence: TGTGCCAGCAGAGCATGGACAGGGGCGGAGACCCAGTACTTC.

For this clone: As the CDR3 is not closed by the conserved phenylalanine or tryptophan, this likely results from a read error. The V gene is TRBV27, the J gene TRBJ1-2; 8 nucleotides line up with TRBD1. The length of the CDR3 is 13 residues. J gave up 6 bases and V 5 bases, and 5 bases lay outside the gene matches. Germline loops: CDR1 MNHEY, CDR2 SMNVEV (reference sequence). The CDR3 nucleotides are TGTGCCAGCAGTCCTACGACAGGGGATGGCTACACCCTC. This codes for CASSPTTGDGYTL.

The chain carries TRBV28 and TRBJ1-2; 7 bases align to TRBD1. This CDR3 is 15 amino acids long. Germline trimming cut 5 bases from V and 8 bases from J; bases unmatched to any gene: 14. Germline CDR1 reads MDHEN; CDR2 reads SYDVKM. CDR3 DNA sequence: TGTGCCAGCAGTATGCAGGGACAGCAATATTACGGCTACACCTTC. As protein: CASSMQGQQYYGYTF.

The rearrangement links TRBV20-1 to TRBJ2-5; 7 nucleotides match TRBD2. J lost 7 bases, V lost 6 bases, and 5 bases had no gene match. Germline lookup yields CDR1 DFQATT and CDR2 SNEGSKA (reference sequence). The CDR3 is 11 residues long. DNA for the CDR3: TGCAGTGCAAAGGAGCGGGGGACCCAGTACTTC. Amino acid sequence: CSAKERGTQYF.

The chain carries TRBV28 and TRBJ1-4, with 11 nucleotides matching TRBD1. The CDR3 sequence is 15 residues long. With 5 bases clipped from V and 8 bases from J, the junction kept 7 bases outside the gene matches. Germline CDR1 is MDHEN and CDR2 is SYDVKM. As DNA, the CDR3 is TGTGCCAGCAGTCGTGGACAGGGGGCTTGGGAAAAACTGTTTTTT. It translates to CASSRGQGAWEKLFF.

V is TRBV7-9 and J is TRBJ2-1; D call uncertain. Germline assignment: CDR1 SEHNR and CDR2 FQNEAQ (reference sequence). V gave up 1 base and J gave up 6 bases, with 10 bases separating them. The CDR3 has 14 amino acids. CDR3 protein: CASSLVRSGNEQFF. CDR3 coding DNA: TGTGCCAGCAGCTTAGTACGTTCGGGCAATGAGCAGTTCTTC.

This CDR3 is CASSLVGLEQFF. The DNA for the CDR3 is TGTGCCAGCAGCTTAGTGGGGCTTGAGCAGTTCTTC. V gene TRBV7-9 combines with J gene TRBJ2-1; D perhaps matches TRBD1 (5 bases). The V gene lost 1 base and the J gene lost 9 bases, with 7 bases spanning the gap. This CDR3 spans 12 amino acids. Germline assignment: CDR1 SEHNR and CDR2 FQNEAQ (reference sequence).

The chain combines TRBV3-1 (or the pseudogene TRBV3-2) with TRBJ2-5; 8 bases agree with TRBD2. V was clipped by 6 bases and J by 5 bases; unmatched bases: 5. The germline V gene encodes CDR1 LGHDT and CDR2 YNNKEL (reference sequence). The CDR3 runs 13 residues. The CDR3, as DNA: TGTGCCAGCAGAGCGGGGGTTCGGGAGACCCAGTACTTC. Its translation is CASRAGVRETQYF.

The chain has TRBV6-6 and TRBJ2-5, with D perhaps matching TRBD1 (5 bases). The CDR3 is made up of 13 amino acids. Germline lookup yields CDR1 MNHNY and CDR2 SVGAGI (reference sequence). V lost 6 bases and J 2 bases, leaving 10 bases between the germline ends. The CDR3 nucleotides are TGTGCCAGCAGCCCCCAGGGTCAAGAGACCCAGTACTTC. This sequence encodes CASSPQGQETQYF.

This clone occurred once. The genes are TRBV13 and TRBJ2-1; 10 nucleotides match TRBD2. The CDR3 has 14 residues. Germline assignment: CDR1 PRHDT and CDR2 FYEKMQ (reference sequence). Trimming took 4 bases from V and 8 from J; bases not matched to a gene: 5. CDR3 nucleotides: TGTGCCAGCAGCTCCACTAGCGGGGTTCATGAGCAGTTCTTC. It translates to CASSSTSGVHEQFF.

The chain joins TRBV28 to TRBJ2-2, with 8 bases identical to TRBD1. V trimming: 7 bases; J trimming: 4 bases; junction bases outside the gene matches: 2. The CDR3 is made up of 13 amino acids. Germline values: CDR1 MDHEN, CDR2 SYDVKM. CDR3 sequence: CASITGGTGELFF. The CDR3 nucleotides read TGTGCCAGCATCACAGGGGGCACCGGGGAGCTGTTTTTT.

The chain's CDR3 is CARSPHCGIHPDYTF. CDR3 DNA sequence: TGTGCCAGAAGCCCCCATTGCGGGATCCATCCTGACTACACCTTC. The rearrangement uses TRBV5-3 and TRBJ1-2; D not resolved. TRBV5-3 is an ORF for which the function is uncertain. V was cut by 4 bases and J by 10 bases, with 23 bases left in between. This CDR3 spans 15 amino acids.

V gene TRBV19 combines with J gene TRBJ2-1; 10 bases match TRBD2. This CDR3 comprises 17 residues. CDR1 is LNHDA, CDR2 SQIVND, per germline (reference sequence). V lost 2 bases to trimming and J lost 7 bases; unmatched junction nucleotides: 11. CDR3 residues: CASSIPSGGAFSNEQFF. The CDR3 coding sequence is TGTGCCAGTAGTATACCAAGCGGGGGGGCCTTTAGTAATGAGCAGTTCTTC.

CDR3 DNA sequence: TGTGCCAGCAGCTGGGCGGGGAACTACAATGAGCAGTTCTTC. The encoded protein is CASSWAGNYNEQFF. This rearrangement joins TRBV7-2 to TRBJ2-1, with TRBD2 as a possible D gene (6 bases). Deletions cut 4 bases from V and 3 bases from J, with 10 bases between. The CDR3 is 14 residues long. From germline, CDR1 is SGHTA and CDR2 FQGNSA.

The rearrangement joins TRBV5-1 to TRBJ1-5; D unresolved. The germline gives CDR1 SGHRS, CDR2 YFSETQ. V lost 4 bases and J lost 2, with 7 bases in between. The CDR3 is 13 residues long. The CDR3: CASSPEGNQPQHF. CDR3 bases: TGCGCCAGCAGCCCCGAGGGCAATCAGCCCCAGCATTTT.

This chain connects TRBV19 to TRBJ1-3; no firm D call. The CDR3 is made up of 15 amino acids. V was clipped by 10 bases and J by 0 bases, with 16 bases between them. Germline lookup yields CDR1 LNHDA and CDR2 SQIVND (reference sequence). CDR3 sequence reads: CATIQQANSGNTIYF. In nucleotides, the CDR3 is TGTGCCACCATTCAGCAGGCCAACTCTGGAAACACCATATATTTT.

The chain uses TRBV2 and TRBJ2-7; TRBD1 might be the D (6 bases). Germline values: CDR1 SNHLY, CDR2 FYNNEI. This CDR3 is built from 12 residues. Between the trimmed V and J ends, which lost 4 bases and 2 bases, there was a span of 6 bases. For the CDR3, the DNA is TGTGCCAGCAGTGGGACAGCCTACGAGCAGTACTTC. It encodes CASSGTAYEQYF.

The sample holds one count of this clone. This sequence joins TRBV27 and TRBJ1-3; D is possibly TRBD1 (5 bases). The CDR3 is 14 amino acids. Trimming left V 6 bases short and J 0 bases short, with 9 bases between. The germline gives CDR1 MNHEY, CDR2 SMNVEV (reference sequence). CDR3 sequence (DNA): TGTGCCAGCAGCTTGACAGCCTCTGGAAACACCATATATTTT. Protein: CASSLTASGNTIYF.

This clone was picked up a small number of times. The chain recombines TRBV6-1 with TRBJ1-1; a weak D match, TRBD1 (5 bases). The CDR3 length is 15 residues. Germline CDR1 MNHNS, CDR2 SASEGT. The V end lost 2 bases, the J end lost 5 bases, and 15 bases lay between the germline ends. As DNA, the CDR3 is TGTGCCAGCAGTGAACGGGGCCTCGGGAGGACTGAAGCTTTCTTT. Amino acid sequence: CASSERGLGRTEAFF.